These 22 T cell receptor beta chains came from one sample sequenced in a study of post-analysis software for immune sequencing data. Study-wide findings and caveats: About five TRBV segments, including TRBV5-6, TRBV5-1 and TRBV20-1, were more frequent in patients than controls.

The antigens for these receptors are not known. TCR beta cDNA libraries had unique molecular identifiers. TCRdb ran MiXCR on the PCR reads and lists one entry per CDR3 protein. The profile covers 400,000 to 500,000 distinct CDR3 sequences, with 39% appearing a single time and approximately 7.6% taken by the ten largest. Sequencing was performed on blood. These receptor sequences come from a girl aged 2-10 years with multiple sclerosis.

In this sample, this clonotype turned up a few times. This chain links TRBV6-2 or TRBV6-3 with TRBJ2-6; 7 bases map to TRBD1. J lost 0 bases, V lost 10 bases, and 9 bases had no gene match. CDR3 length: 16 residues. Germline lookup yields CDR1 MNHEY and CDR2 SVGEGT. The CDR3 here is CANPDRNCSGANVLTF. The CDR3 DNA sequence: TGTGCCAACCCGGACAGGAATTGCTCTGGGGCCAACGTCCTGACTTTC.

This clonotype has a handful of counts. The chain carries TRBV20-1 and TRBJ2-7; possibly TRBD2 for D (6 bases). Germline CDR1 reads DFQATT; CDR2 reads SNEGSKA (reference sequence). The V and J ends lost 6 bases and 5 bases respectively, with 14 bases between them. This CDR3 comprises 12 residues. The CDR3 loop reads CSALWGEDEQYF. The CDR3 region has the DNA TGCAGTGCCCTCTGGGGGGAAGACGAGCAGTACTTC.

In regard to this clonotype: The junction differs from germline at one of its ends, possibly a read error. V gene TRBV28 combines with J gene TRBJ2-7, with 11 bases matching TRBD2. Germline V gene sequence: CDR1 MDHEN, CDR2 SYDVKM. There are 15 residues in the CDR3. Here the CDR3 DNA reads TGTGCCAACAGTTTAACTAGCGGGAGCTCCTACGAGCAGTACTTC. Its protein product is CANSLTSGSSYEQYF.

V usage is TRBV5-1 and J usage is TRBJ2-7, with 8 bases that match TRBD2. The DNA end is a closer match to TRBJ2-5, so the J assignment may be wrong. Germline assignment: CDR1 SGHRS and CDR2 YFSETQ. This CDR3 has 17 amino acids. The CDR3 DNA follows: TGCGCCAGCAGCCCGGGTGATGGCGGGAGGCAGGAAGAGACCCAGTACTTC. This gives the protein CASSPGDGGRQEETQYF.

In DNA form, the CDR3 reads TGTGCCAGCAGCTTACGGGCAGGGAATCAGCCCCAGCATTTT. It translates to CASSLRAGNQPQHF. J is TRBJ1-5 and V is TRBV7-2, with a possible D match to TRBD1 (5 bases). CDR3 length equals 14 residues. Germline CDR1 and CDR2: SGHTA and FQGNSA. V was clipped by 2 bases and J by 4 bases, with 9 bases between them.

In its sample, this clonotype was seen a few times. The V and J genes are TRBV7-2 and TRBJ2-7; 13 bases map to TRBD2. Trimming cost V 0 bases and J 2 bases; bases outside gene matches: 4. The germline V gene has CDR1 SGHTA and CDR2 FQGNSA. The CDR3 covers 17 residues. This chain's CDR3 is CASSLAGLAGNPYEQYF. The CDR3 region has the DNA TGTGCCAGCAGCTTAGCGGGACTAGCGGGGAACCCCTACGAGCAGTACTTC.

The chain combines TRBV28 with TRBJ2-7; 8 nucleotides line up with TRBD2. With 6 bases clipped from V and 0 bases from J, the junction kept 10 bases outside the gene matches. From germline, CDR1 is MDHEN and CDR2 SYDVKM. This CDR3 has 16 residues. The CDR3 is CASRTSGTRGSYEQYF. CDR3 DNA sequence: TGTGCCAGCAGGACCTCCGGGACTAGAGGCTCCTACGAGCAGTACTTC.

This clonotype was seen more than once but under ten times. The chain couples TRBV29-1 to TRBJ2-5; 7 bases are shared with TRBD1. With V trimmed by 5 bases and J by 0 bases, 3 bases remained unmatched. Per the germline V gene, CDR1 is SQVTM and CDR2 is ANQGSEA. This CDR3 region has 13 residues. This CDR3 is CSVPRGYQETQYF. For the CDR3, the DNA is TGCAGCGTTCCCAGGGGGTACCAAGAGACCCAGTACTTC.

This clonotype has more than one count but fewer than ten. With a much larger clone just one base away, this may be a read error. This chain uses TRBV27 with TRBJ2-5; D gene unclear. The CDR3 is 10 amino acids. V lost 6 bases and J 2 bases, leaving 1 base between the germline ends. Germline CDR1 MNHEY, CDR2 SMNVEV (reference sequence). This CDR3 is CASRQETQYF. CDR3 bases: TGTGCCAGCAGACAAGAGACCCAGTACTTC.

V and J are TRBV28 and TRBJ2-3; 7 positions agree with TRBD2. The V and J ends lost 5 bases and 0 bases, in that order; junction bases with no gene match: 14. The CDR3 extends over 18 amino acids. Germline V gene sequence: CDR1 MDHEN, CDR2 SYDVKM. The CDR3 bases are TGTGCCAGCAGTCCAAGTTTCCGCGGGAGTACTAGCACAGATACGCAGTATTTT. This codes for CASSPSFRGSTSTDTQYF.

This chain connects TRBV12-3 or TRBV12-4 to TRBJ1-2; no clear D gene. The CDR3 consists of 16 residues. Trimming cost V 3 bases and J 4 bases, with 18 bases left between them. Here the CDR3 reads CASSFIGQRPIYGYTF. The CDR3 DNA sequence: TGTGCCAGCAGTTTTATCGGGCAGAGACCAATCTATGGCTACACCTTC.

The CDR3 DNA reads as TGTGCCAGCAGCCCGGAGGGACGAGCGAATGAGCAGTTCTTC. This sequence encodes CASSPEGRANEQFF. The chain recombines TRBV3-1 with TRBJ2-1; tentatively, D is TRBD2 (6 bases). Germline V gives CDR1 LGHDT, CDR2 YNNKEL (reference sequence). The CDR3 loop spans 14 amino acids. V lost 4 bases and J lost 7, with 14 bases in between.

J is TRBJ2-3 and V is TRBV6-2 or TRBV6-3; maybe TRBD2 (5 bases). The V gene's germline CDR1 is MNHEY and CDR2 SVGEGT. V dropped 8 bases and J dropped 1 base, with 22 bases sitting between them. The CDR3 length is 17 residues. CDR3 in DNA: TGTGCCAGCTATGACACGGAGCGGACGAGAGGCACAGATACGCAGTATTTT. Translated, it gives CASYDTERTRGTDTQYF.

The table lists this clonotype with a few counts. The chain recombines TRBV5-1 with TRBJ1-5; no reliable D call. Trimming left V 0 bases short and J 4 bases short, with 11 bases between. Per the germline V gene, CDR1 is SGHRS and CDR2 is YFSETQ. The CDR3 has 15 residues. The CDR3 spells CASSLVPAGNQPQHF. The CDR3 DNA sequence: TGCGCCAGCAGCTTGGTGCCGGCGGGGAATCAGCCCCAGCATTTT.

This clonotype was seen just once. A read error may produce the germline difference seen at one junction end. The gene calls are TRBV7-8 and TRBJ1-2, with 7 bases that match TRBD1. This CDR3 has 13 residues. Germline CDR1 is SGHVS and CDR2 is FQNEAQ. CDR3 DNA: TGTACCAGCACCAAAACAGGGGACTATGGCTACACCTTC. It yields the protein CTSTKTGDYGYTF.

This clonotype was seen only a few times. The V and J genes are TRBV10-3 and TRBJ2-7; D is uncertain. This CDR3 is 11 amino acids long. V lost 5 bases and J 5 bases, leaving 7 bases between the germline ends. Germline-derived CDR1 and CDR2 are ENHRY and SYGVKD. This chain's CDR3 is CAISTSNEQYF. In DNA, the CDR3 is TGTGCCATCAGTACGTCGAACGAGCAGTACTTC.

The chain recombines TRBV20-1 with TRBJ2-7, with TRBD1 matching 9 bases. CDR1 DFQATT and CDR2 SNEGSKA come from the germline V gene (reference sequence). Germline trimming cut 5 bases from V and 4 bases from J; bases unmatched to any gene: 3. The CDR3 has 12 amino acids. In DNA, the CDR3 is TGCAGTGCTTGGGACAGGGAGTACGAGCAGTACTTC. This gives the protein CSAWDREYEQYF.

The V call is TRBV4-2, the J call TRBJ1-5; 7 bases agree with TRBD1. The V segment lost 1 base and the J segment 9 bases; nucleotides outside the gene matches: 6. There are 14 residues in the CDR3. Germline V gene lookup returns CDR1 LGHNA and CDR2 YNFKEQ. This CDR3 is CASSQVAGGRPQHF. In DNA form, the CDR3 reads TGTGCCAGCAGCCAAGTGGCAGGGGGTAGGCCCCAGCATTTT.

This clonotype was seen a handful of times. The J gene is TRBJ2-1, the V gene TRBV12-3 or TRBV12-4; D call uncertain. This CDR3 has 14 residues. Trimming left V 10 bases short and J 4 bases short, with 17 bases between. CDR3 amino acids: CATQYRRGYNEQFF. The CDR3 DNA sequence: TGTGCCACCCAGTACCGGCGAGGTTACAATGAGCAGTTCTTC.

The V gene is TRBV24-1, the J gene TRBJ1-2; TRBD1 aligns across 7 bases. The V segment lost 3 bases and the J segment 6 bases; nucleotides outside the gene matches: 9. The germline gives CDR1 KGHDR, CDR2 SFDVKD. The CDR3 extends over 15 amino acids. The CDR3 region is CATSDPKQGPHGYTF. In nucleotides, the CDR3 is TGTGCCACCAGTGATCCAAAACAGGGGCCGCATGGCTACACCTTC.

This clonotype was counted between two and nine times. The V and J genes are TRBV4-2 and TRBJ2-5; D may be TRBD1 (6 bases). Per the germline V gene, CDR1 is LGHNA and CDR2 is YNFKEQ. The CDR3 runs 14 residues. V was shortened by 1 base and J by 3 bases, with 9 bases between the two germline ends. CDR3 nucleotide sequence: TGTGCCAGCAGCCAAGCCAGGGGAAAAGAGACCCAGTACTTC. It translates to CASSQARGKETQYF.

CDR3: CASSQELGGRSSYEQYF. In DNA, the CDR3 is TGCGCCAGCAGCCAAGAATTAGGCGGGAGAAGCTCCTACGAGCAGTACTTC. The chain links TRBV4-3 to TRBJ2-7; 7 bases agree with TRBD2. The CDR3 covers 17 residues. V dropped 0 bases and J dropped 0; count of bases not matched to a gene: 8. Germline CDR1 is LGHNA and CDR2 is YSLEER.